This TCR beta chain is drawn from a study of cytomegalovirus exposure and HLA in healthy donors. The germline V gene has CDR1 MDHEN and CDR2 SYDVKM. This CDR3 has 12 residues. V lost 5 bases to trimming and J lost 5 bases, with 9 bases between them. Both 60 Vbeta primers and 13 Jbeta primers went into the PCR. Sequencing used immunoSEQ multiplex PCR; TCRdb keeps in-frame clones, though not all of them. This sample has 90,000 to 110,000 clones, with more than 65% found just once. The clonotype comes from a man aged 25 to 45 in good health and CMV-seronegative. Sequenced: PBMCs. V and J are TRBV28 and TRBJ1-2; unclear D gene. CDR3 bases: TGTGCCAGCAGTACCGGTTTTTATGGCTACACCTTC. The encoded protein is CASSTGFYGYTF.